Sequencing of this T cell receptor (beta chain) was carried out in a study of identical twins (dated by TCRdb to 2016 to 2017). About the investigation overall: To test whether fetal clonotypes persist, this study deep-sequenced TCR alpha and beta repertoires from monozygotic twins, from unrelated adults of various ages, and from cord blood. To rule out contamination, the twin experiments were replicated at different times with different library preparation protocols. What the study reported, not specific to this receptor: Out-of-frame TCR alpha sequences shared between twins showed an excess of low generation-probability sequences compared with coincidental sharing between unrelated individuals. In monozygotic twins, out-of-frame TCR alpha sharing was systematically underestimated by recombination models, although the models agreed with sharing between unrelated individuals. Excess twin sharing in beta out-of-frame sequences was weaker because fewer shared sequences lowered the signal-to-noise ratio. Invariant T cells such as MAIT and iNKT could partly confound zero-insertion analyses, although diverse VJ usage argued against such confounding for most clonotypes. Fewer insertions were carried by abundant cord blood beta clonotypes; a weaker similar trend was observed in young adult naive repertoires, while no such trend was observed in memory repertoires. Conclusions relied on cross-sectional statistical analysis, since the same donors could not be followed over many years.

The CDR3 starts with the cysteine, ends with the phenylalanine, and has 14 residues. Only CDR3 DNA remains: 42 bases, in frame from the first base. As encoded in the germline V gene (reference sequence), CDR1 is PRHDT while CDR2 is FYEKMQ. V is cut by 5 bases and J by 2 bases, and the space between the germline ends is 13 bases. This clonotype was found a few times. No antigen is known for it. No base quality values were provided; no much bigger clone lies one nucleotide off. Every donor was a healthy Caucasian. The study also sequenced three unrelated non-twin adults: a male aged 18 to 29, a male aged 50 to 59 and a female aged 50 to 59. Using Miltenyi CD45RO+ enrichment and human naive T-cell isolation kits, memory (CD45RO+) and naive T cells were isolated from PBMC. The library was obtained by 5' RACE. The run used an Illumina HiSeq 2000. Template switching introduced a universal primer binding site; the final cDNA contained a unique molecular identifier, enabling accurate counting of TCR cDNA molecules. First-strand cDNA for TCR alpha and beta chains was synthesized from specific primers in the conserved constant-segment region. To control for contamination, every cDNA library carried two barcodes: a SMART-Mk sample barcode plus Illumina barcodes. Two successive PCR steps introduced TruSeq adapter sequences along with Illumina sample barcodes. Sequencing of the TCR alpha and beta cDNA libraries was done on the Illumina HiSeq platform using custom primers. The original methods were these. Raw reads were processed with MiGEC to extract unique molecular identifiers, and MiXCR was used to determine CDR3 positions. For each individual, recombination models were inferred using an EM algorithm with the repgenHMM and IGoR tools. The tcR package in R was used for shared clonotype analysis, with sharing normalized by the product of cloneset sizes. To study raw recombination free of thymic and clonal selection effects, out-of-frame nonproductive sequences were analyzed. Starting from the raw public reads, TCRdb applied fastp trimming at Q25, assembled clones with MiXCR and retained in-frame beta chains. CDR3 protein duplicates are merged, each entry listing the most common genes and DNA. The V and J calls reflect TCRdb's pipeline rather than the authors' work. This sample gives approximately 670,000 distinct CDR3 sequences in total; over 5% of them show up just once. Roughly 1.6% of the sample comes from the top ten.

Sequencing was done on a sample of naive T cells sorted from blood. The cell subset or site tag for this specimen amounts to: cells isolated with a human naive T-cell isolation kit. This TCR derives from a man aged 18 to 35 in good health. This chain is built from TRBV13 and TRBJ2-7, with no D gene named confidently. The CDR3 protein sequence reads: CASSRTDEAYEQYF. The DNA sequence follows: TGTGCCAGCAGCCGCACGGACGAAGCCTACGAGCAGTACTTC. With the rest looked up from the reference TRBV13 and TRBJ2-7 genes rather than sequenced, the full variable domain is AAGVIQSPRHLIKEKRETATLKCYPIPRHDTVYWYQQGPGQDPQFLISFYEKMQSDKGSIPDRFSAQQFSDYHSELNMSSLELGDSALYFCASSRTDEAYEQYFGPGTRLTVT.